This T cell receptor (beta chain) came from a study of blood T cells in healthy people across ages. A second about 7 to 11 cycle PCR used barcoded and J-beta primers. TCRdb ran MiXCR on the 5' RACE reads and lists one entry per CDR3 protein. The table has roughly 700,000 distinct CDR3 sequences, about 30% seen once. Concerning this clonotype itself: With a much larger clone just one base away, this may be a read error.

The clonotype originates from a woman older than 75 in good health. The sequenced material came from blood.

CDR3 region: CASTRDGVTDTQYF. DNA of the CDR3: TGTGCCAGCACGAGGGACGGTGTAACAGATACGCAGTATTTT. This chain uses TRBV6-5 with TRBJ2-3; D tentatively fits TRBD1 or TRBD2 (5 bases each). The CDR3 sequence is 14 residues long. The germline CDR1 and CDR2 sequences are MNHEY and SVGAGI. The V gene lost 7 bases and the J gene lost 3 bases, with 14 bases spanning the gap.